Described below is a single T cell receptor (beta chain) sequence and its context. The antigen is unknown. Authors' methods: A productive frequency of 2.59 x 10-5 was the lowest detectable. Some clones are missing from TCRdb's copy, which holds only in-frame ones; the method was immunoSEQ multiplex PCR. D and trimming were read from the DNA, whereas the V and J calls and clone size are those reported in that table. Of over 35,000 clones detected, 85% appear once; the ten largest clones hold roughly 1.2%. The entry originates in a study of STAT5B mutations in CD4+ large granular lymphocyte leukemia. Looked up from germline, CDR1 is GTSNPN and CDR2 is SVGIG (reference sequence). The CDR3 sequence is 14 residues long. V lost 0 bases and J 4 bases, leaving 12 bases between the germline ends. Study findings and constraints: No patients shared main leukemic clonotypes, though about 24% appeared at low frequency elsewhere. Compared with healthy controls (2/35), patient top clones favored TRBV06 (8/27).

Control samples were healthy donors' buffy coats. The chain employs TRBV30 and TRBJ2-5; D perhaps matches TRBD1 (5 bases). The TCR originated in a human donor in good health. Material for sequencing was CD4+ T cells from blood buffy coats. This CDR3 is CAWSVGVVVETQYF. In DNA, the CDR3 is TGTGCCTGGAGTGTAGGGGTAGTCGTAGAGACCCAGTACTTC. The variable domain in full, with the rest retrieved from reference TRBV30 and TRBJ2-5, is SQTIHQWPATLVQPVGSPLSLECTVEGTSNPNLYWYRQAAGRGLQLLFYSVGIGQISSEVPQNLSASRPQDRQFILSSKKLLLSDSGFYLCAWSVGVVVETQYFGPGTRLLVL.